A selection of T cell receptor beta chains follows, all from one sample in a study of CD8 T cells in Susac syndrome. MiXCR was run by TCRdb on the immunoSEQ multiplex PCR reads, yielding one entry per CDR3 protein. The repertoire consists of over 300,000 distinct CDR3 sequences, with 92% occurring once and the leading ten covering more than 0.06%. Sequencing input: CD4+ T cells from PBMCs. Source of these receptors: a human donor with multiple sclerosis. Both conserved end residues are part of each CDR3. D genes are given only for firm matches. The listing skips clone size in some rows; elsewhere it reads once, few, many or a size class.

TGTGCCCTAGGGGGAACCGGGGAGCTGTTTTTT | CALGGTGELFF | TRBJ2-2 | 11 | NA | TRBV28 | NA
TGTGCCAGCAGATGGGGACAGCGAAACAATCAGCCCCAGCATTTT | CASRWGQRNNQPQHF | TRBJ1-5 | 15 | NA | TRBV6-2/TRBV6-3 | TRBD1
TGTGCCACCAGCAGAGTTACACCTTTATCCTACGAGCAGTACTTC | CATSRVTPLSYEQYF | TRBJ2-7 | 15 | NA | TRBV15 | NA
TGCGCCAGCAAAGGACGGGGTTTATTTCGACTGGACAATGAGCAGTTCTTC | CASKGRGLFRLDNEQFF | TRBJ2-1 | 17 | NA | TRBV4-1 | NA
TGTGCCAGTAGTCCTGGGGAGAGTAATCAGCCCCAGCATTTT | CASSPGESNQPQHF | TRBJ1-5 | 14 | NA | TRBV19 | NA
TGTGCCAGCAAAACCCCGGGGACCTACGAGCAGTACTTC | CASKTPGTYEQYF | TRBJ2-7 | 13 | NA | TRBV6-5 | NA
TGTGCCAGCAGTTATTTCCGAGACCGGGATACGCAGTATTTT | CASSYFRDRDTQYF | TRBJ2-3 | 14 | NA | TRBV6-5 | NA
TGTGCCAGCAGCTGGGACCTGACAAATTCACCCCTCCACTTT | CASSWDLTNSPLHF | TRBJ1-6 | 14 | NA | TRBV3-1 | NA
TGTGCCAGCAGCCCGACCGGACGGCCGAACACTGAAGCTTTCTTT | CASSPTGRPNTEAFF | TRBJ1-1 | 15 | NA | TRBV11-2 | NA
TGTGCCAGCAGTGATGCGGGAGGGCCGGCAGATACGCAGTATTTT | CASSDAGGPADTQYF | TRBJ2-3 | 15 | NA | TRBV25-1 | TRBD2
TGTGCCAGCAGTTTCTCCGCCCCCACAGATACGCAGTATTTT | CASSFSAPTDTQYF | TRBJ2-3 | 14 | NA | TRBV27 | NA
TGCGCCAGCAGCCCCTATGACGGGACAGCCAATGAGCAGTTCTTC | CASSPYDGTANEQFF | TRBJ2-1 | 15 | NA | TRBV5-1 | TRBD1
TGCGCCAGCAGCCGGGAGGAGCGGGGCCCTACTAAGACCCAGTACTTC | CASSREERGPTKTQYF | TRBJ2-5 | 16 | NA | TRBV5-1 | TRBD2
TGCAGTGCTAGAATCCAGGGTCAGAGGACTGAAGCTTTCTTT | CSARIQGQRTEAFF | TRBJ1-1 | 14 | NA | TRBV20-1 | NA
TGTGCCAGCACTTTTACAGGGGGCGGGGGTTCCGAGCAGTACTTC | CASTFTGGGGSEQYF | TRBJ2-7 | 15 | NA | TRBV6-6 | TRBD1
TGTGCCACCGGCCGGGACAGGTTTGCTCAGGGCCTCCACTTT | CATGRDRFAQGLHF | TRBJ1-6 | 14 | NA | TRBV15 | TRBD1
TGTGCCACCGGGACAGAAGAGACCCAGTACTTC | CATGTEETQYF | TRBJ2-5 | 11 | NA | TRBV3-1 | TRBD1
TGTGCCAGCCAACTTCCCTCCTATGGCTACACCTTC | CASQLPSYGYTF | TRBJ1-2 | 12 | NA | TRBV19 | NA
TGTGCCAGCAGTCGGCCAGGTGACGAGCAGTACTTC | CASSRPGDEQYF | TRBJ2-7 | 12 | NA | TRBV6-6 | NA
TGTGCCAGTACTAGCGGGAGAGGCGGTGAGCAGTTCTTC | CASTSGRGGEQFF | TRBJ2-1 | 13 | NA | TRBV30 | TRBD2
TGTGCCAGCGCGGGCCAGGGCGGGGAGCTGTTTTTT | CASAGQGGELFF | TRBJ2-2 | 12 | once | TRBV7-2 | NA
TGTGCCAGTAGTCAGCAGGTTTATTACGAGCAGTACTTC | CASSQQVYYEQYF | TRBJ2-7 | 13 | NA | TRBV19 | NA
TGCGCCAGCAGCTTGGCTACATCCTACAGGGGGCCCGAGCAGTACTTC | CASSLATSYRGPEQYF | TRBJ2-7 | 16 | NA | TRBV5-1 | TRBD1
TGTGCCAGCAGCTTGGGCCCAACGCAGAACACTGAAGCTTTCTTT | CASSLGPTQNTEAFF | TRBJ1-1 | 15 | NA | TRBV5-5 | NA
TGTGCCAGCAGCCACGGCGGGGAAGAGACCCAGTACTTC | CASSHGGEETQYF | TRBJ2-5 | 13 | NA | TRBV3-1 | NA
TGTGCCATCAGTGAGGGGGGCCAGTATAGCAATCAGCCCCAGCATTTT | CAISEGGQYSNQPQHF | TRBJ1-5 | 16 | NA | TRBV10-3 | NA
TGTGCCAGCAGTTCCCGCGGCGAGATAAACTACGAGCAGTACTTC | CASSSRGEINYEQYF | TRBJ2-7 | 15 | NA | TRBV12-3/TRBV12-4 | NA
TGTGCCAGCAGTCCCCAGCATAGTGGGGAGACCCAGTACTTC | CASSPQHSGETQYF | TRBJ2-5 | 14 | NA | TRBV12-3/TRBV12-4 | NA
TGCGCCAGCAGGGAGGCGGCCCTCGGGGAGACCCAGTACTTC | CASREAALGETQYF | TRBJ2-5 | 14 | NA | TRBV5-1 | NA
TGCGCCAGCAGCCAAGAAAGACTAGCGGGATCGCGCGAGCAGTACTTC | CASSQERLAGSREQYF | TRBJ2-7 | 16 | NA | TRBV4-1 | TRBD2
TGTGCCAGCAGCTTGGGGCGCCGGACAGGGGGCTCGGGAGAGCAGTACTTC | CASSLGRRTGGSGEQYF | TRBJ2-7 | 17 | NA | TRBV7-8 | TRBD1
TGCAGCGCCGCCTCGCCAGGGAAGGCCAACGAGCAGTACTTC | CSAASPGKANEQYF | TRBJ2-7 | 14 | NA | TRBV20-1 | NA
TGTGCTACGGGACAGCGATTTGATGAGCAGTTCTTC | CATGQRFDEQFF | TRBJ2-1 | 12 | NA | TRBV19 | TRBD1
TGCGCCAGCAAAGACAGGGGTACGAACACTGAAGCTTTCTTT | CASKDRGTNTEAFF | TRBJ1-1 | 14 | NA | TRBV5-1 | TRBD1
TGTGCCAGCAGAGAATACAGGGCAGGGGGTGAAGCTTTCTTT | CASREYRAGGEAFF | TRBJ1-1 | 14 | NA | TRBV7-9 | TRBD1
TGTGCCAGCAGCCAAGCCCCGGTTGTGGAGGCTTTCTTT | CASSQAPVVEAFF | TRBJ1-1 | 13 | NA | TRBV3-1 | NA
TGCAGTGCTATAGGACAGGGGGGCAACGAGCAGTACTTC | CSAIGQGGNEQYF | TRBJ2-7 | 13 | NA | TRBV20-1 | TRBD1
TGCGCCATCAGGGAAGGGGACCCTCCCAGGCTGTACTTC | CAIREGDPPRLYF | TRBJ2-7 | 13 | NA | TRBV5-1 | NA